One T cell receptor (beta chain) is described in this entry. Profiled with immunoSEQ multiplex PCR; TCRdb holds only in-frame clones, not every one. Of about 680,000 clones in the sample, around 89% are singletons; the top ten hold about 1.5%. As for treatment: roughly 18 received Ad26.COV2.S at low or high dose, single or two shots; roughly 5 received placebo; per-sample allocation not given. Repertoires come from day 63 after the first vaccine or placebo injection. In Boston, an adult donor aged 18-55 years took part. Built on an Ad26 vector, the vaccine expressed Wuhan-strain SARS-CoV-2 spike. This entry comes from a study of Ad26.COV2.S vaccination and SARS-CoV-2 variants. Study background: Donor had been placed in the Ad26.COV2.S arm of the COV1001 trial. Dosing was one shot or two shots 56 days apart.

Trimming cost V 0 bases and J 10 bases, with 15 bases left between them. There are 14 residues in the CDR3. CDR1 is MNHEY and CDR2 is SVGAGI in the germline V gene. The sample was peripheral blood, taken in a trial of Ad26.COV2.S vaccine versus placebo. The clonotype was recovered from a person aged 18-60 years who received the Ad26.COV2.S COVID-19 vaccine or a placebo. J is TRBJ1-1 and V is TRBV6-5, with D possibly TRBD1 on 5 matching bases. The CDR3 DNA follows: TGTGCCAGCAGTTACTCGATTGCCGGGGCGGGAGCTTTCTTT. Residues: CASSYSIAGAGAFF.